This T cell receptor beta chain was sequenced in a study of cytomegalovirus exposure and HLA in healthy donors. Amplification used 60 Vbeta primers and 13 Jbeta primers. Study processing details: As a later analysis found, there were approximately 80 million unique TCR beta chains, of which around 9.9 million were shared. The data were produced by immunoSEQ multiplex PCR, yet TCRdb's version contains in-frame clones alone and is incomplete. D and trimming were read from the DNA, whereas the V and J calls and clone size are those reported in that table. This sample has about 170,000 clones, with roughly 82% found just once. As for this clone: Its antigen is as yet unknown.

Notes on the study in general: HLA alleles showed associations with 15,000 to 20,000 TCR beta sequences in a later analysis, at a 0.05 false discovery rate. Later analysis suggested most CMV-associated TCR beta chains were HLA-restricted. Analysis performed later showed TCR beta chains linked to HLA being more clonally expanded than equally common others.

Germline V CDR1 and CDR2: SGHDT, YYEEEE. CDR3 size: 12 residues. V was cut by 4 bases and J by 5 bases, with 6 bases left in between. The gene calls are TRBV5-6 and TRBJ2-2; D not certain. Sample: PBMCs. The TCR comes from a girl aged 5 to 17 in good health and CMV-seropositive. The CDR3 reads CASSPTTGELFF. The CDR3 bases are TGTGCCAGCAGCCCCACTACCGGGGAGCTGTTTTTT.